This T cell receptor beta chain is from a study of blood T cell repertoires in COVID-19. Study background: The United States, Italy and Spain were the sources of the acute and convalescent COVID-19 samples. Sample material is recorded as cDNA or gDNA derived from T cells, B-cell-depleted T cells, or PBMCs.

Trimming took 6 bases from V and 11 from J; bases not matched to a gene: 7. The CDR3 totals 12 residues. Germline-derived CDR1 and CDR2 are MDHEN and SYDVKM. Authors' analysis steps: Amplified reference gene primers provided the basis for estimating nucleated cell counts. Profiled with immunoSEQ multiplex PCR; TCRdb holds only in-frame clones, not every one. Clone size and the V and J calls come from that table; the DNA yielded D and trimming. The sample records roughly 200,000 clones, approximately 80% being singletons. The chain uses TRBV28 and TRBJ1-1; 9 nucleotides match TRBD1. The TCR originated in a man aged 40-55 years with acute or convalescent COVID-19. The material sequenced was peripheral blood. The CDR3 DNA is TGTGCCAGCAGGACAGGGGGTGGAGGGGCTTTCTTT. This translates into CASRTGGGGAFF.